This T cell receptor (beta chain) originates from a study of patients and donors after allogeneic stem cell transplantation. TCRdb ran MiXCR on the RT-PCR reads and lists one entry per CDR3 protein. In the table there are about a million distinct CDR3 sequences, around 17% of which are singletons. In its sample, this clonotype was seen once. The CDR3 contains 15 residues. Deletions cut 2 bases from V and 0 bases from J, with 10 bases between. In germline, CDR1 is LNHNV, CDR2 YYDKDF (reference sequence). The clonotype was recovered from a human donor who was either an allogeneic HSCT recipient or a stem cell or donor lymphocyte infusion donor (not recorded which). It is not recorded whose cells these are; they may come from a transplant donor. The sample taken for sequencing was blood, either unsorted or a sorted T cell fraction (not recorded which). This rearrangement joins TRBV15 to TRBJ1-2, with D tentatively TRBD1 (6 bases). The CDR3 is CATSRSGHTNYGYTF. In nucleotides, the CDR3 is TGTGCCACCAGCAGATCGGGACATACTAACTATGGCTACACCTTC.